One TCR beta chain is described in this entry. Its antigen is as yet unknown. This specimen comes from a study of T cells expressing NK-cell markers. Overall study context: Out of eight donors sequenced, seven tested HCMV-seropositive and the remaining one seronegative. Study results and limitations: Several donors likewise had their CD3+CD56-NKG2C+ fraction led by these clonotypes. Top CD8+ clonotypes included the dominant CD3+CD56+NKG2C+ clonotypes in five to seven donors.

Production of TCR beta cDNA relied on 5'RACE template switching with UMIs. TCRdb reprocessed the 5' RACE reads and stores each CDR3 protein as one record, lacking DNA. This repertoire comprises about 170,000 distinct CDR3 sequences; its ten largest clones make up 20%. From germline, CDR1 is LNHNV and CDR2 YYDKDF (reference sequence). The CDR3 extends over 17 amino acids. The gene calls are TRBV15 and TRBJ2-5; TCRdb proposes TRBD1, but this gene call is untestable without DNA. This TCR was sampled from a man aged 18 to 69 in good health. Sequencing input: blood T cells: a sorted CD56 or NKG2C T cell subset, CD4+ or CD8+ T cells, or bulk PBMC T cells (not recorded which). This CDR3 reads CATSRDGGQGKKGTQYF.